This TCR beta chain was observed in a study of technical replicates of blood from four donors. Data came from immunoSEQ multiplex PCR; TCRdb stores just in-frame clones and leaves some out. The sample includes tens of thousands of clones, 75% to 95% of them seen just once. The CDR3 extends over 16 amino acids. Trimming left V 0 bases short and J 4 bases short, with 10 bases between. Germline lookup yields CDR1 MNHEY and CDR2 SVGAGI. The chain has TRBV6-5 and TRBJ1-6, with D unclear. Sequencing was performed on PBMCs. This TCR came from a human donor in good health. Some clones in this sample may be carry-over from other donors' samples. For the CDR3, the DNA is TGTGCCAGCAGTTACTCGATAAGCCAATATAATTCACCCCTCCACTTT. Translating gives CASSYSISQYNSPLHF.